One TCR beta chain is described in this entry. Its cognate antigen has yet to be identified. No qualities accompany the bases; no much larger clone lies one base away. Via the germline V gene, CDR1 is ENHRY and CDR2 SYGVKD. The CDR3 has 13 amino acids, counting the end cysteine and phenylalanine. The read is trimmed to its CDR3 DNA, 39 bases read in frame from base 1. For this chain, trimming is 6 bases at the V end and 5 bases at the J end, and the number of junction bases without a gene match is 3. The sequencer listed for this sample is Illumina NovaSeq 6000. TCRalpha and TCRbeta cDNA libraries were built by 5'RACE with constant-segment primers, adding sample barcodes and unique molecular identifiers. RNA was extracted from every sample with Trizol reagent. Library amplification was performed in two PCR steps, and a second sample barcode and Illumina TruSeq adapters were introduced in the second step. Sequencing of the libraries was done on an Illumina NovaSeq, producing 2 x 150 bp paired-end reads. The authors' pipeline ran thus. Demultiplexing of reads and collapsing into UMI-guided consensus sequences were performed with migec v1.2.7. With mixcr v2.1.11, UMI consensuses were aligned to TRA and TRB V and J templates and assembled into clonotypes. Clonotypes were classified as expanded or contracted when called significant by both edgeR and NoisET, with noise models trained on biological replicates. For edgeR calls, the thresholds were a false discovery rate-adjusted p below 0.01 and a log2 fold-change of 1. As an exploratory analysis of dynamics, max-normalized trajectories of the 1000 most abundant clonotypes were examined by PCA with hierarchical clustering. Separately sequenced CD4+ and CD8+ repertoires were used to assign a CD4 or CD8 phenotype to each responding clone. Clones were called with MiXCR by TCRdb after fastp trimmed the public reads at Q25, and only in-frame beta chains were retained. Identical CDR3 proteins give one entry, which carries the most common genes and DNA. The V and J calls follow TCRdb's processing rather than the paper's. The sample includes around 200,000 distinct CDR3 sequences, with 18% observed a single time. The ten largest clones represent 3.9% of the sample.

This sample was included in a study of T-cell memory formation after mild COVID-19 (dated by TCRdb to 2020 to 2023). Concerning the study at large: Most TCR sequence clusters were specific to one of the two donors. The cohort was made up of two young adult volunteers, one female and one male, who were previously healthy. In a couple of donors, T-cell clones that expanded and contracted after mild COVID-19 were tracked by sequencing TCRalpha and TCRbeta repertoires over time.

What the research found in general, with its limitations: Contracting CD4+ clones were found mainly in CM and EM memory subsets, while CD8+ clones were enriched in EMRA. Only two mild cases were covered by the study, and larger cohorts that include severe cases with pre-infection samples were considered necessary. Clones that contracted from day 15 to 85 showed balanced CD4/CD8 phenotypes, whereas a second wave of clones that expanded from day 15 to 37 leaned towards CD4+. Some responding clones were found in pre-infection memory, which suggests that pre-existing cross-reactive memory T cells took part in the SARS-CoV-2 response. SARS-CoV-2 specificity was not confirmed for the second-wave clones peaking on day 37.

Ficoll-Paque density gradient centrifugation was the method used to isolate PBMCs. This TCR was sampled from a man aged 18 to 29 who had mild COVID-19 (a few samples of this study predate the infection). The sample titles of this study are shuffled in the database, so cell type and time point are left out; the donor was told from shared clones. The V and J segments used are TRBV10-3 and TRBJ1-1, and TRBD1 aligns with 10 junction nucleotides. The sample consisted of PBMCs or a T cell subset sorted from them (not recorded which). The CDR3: CAIRDRGKTEAFF. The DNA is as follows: TGTGCCATCAGGGACAGGGGGAAGACTGAAGCTTTCTTT.